This T cell receptor (beta chain) was recorded in a study of cytomegalovirus exposure and HLA in healthy donors. Study conclusions and caveats: Several top significant clusters appeared, in a later analysis, to be linked to common viral pathogens. There were over 150 TCR beta chains listed as cytomegalovirus-associated.

This clone was found once. Its antigen is as yet unknown. Per germline, CDR1 ENHRY and CDR2 SYGVKD. The CDR3 spans 14 residues. The V end was cut by 6 bases, the J end by 1 base, with 13 bases between. Amplification used 60 Vbeta primers and 13 Jbeta primers. Method: immunoSEQ multiplex PCR; TCRdb's copy keeps in-frame clones and lacks some. The data hold approximately 140,000 clones, with around 79% observed a single time. Sequencing was carried out using PBMCs. The sequence was collected from a man aged 50 to 59 in good health and CMV-seropositive. The rearrangement uses TRBV10-3 and TRBJ2-7, with D perhaps matching TRBD1 (6 bases). Here the CDR3 DNA reads TGTGCCATCAGGGGATACAGGGAGTCCTACGAGCAGTACTTC. Amino acid sequence: CAIRGYRESYEQYF.